This T cell receptor (beta chain) is from a study of T cells after yellow fever vaccination (dated by TCRdb to between 2019 and 2020). For the study in its entirety: The SMART-Seq v4 Ultra Low Input RNA kit was used to prepare libraries from fractions with low cell numbers. The cohort comprised two healthy male donors, one aged 18 to 29 and one aged 30 to 40 years. To follow T-cell clones before and after both primary and booster YFV17D yellow fever vaccination, bulk TCR alpha and beta repertoires underwent longitudinal sequencing. Bulk PBMC replicates and cell subsets were isolated from blood drawn at multiple timepoints before and after both primary and secondary immunization.

This clonotype appeared many times. What this receptor recognizes is not known. Per-base qualities were not stored, and no clone one base away is much larger. V is trimmed back by 8 bases and J by 1 base, and the junction contains 2 bases that no gene match accounts for. CDR1 MGHDK and CDR2 SYGVNS are derived from the germline V gene. Counted from cysteine to phenylalanine, this CDR3 has 14 amino acids. The DNA shown is the 42-base CDR3, in frame from base 1. This specimen's treatment or condition label, per the study, means: live attenuated yellow fever vaccine strain. At each blood-draw timepoint, two biological replicates of bulk PBMCs were obtained. PBMCs were isolated from peripheral blood using a standard Ficoll-Paque protocol. TriZol was used to extract RNA from bulk PBMCs, CD4 and CD8 fractions, and dextramer-positive and dextramer-negative fractions. TCR cDNA was synthesized by 5'RACE template switching, through which a universal primer site and unique molecular identifiers were introduced. Priming of cDNA synthesis was performed from both the TCR alpha and TCR beta constant segments. Library amplification involved two PCR steps, and the second step added sample barcodes and sequencing adapters. Sequencing of the libraries was done on either Illumina HiSeq 2500 (2x100 bp) or NovaSeq (2x150 bp). The published analysis was carried out like this. MIGEC handled demultiplexing of reads and collapsing into UMI consensus sequences, while MiXCR performed V(D)J alignment. Using edgeR on replicate PBMC samples, clonotypes were called vaccine-responding if FDR was below 0.01 and the log2 fold change was above 5 up to day 15. Each bulk clonotype received a CD4 or CD8 identity based on whether the sequenced CD4 or CD8 repertoire contained that clonotype at higher abundance. TCRdb cleaned the public reads at Q25 with fastp, built clones with MiXCR and kept in-frame beta chains. All rows with the same CDR3 protein become a single entry with the most common DNA and genes. In this record, the V and J calls reflect TCRdb's handling and not the investigators' own analysis. The sample table records about 400,000 distinct CDR3 sequences; roughly 6.1% of these occur just once. The ten top clones hold about 15% of the sample.

Results the study describes overall, beyond this receptor: The secondary T-cell response was weaker than the primary response but faster, peaking on day 5 instead of day 15. Because the study included only a couple of donors, the extent to which the findings can be generalized is limited. Because abundant contaminating clonotypes from the bulk population could be contained in FACS-sorted repertoires, computational filtering was required. A small fraction of clonotypes showed up in both the CD4 and CD8 compartments, probably as a result of convergent recombination. After the booster, most of the clones that had expanded following primary vaccination were detected again (just under 97% of CD4 and around 90% of CD8), which suggests that memory was broadly maintained.

The receptor's source is a young man who received the YFV17D yellow fever vaccine. The material sequenced was PBMCs, taken 5 days after the yellow fever booster vaccination. The chain links TRBV25-1 with TRBJ2-1; TRBD2 aligns with 10 central bases. The CDR3 has the sequence CASRTSGSYNEQFF. The nucleotide sequence reads as follows: TGTGCCAGCCGGACTAGCGGATCCTACAATGAGCAGTTCTTC.